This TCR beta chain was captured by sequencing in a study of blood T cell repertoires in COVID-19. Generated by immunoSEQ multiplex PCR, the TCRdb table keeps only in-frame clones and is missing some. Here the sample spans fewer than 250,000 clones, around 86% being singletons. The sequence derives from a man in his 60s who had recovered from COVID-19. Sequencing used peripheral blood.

The CDR3 loop reads CASSHNRLAGGDTGELFF. The DNA for the CDR3 is TGCGCCAGCAGCCACAACCGACTAGCGGGAGGAGACACCGGGGAGCTGTTTTTT. This chain joins TRBV4-3 and TRBJ2-2; the match to TRBD2 covers 13 bases. Germline V gene data show CDR1 as LGHNA and CDR2 as YSLEER. V lost 3 bases and J lost 3; bases outside the gene matches: 7. CDR3 length equals 18 residues.